This T cell receptor beta chain was profiled in a study of regulatory T cells in long-lasting Graves disease. Time point reported: newly diagnosed GD, antithyroid drugs for less than 3 months. PBMC-derived RNA was used for the TCR library. Peripheral blood, Nine milliliters per patient, was collected in EDTA tubes. This CDR3 contains 15 residues. The V gene's germline CDR1 is LNHDA and CDR2 SQIVND (reference sequence). The V gene end was trimmed by 3 bases and the J gene end by 4 bases; junction bases not matched to a gene: 2. This clonotype was detected only a few times. Building of the TCR beta libraries involved iRepertoire HTBI primers and Arm-PCR of CDR3 regions. Per the study methods: In the combined samples, 62 TRBV and 14 TRBJ segments were identified. TCRdb processed the multiplex PCR reads anew with MiXCR; each CDR3 protein has one entry. TCRdb's processing, not the authors', yielded these V and J calls. The table lists 450,000 to 650,000 distinct CDR3 sequences, approximately 16% of them singletons, with roughly 25% in the top ten.

The sample also formed part of further work on T cells in Graves' hyperthyroidism and ophthalmopathy. As that study records: Not enrolled were patients with uncontrolled infection, other autoimmune disease, pregnancy or lactation. Peripheral blood also featured most of the thyroid clonotypes expanded above 0.001.

This chain uses TRBV19 with TRBJ1-6; 8 bases are shared with TRBD1. The clonotype comes from a woman aged 35-65 years with Graves disease. This material consisted of peripheral blood mononuclear cells (PBMCs), taken at new diagnosis, from a patient treated with antithyroid drugs. CDR3 nucleotide sequence: TGTGCCAGTAGTATGGACAGGGAGTATAATTCACCCCTCCACTTT. It codes for CASSMDREYNSPLHF.